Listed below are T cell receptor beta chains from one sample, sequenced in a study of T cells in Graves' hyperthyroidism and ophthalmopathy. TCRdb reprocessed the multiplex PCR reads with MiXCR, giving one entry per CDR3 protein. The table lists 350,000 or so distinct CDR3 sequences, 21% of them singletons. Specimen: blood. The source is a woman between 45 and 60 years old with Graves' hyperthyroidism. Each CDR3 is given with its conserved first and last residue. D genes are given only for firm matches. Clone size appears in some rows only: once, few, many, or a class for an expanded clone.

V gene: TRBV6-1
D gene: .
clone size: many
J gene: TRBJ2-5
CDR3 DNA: TGTGCCAGCTACCACCAAGAGACCCAGTACTTC
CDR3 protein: CASYHQETQYF

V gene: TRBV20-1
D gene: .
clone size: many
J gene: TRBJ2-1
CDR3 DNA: TGCAGTGCTAGATCCTACGGGGGTAACTCCTACAATGAGCAGTTCTTC
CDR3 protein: CSARSYGGNSYNEQFF

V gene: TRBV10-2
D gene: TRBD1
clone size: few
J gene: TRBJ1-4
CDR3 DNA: TGCGCCAGCAGGACCCCGGGACAGGGGAATGAAAAACTGTTTTTT
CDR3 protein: CASRTPGQGNEKLFF

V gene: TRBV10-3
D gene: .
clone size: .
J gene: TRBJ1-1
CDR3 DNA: TGTGCCATCAGCCCGGGGGGACGGGTGAACACTGAAGCTTTCTTT
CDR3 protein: CAISPGGRVNTEAFF

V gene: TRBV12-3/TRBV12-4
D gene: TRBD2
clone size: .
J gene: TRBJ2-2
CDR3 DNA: TGTGCCAGCAGTTTAGGTAGACTAGCGGGCACCGGGGAGCTGTTTTTT
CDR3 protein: CASSLGRLAGTGELFF

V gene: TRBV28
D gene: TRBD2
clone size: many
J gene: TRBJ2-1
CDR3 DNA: TGTGCCAGCAGGAGCGGGGGACTAGACCACAATGAGCAGTTCTTC
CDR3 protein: CASRSGGLDHNEQFF

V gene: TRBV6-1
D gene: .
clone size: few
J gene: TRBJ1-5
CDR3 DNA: TGTGCCAGCAGTGAAGGGCAGGCCGGGCGGCCCCAGCATTTT
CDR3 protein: CASSEGQAGRPQHF

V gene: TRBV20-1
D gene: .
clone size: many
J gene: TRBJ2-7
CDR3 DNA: TGCAGTGCTCGTCGGCCAGGGATCTACGAGCAGTACTTC
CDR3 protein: CSARRPGIYEQYF

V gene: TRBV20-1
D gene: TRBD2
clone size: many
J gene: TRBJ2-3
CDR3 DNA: TGCAGTGCTAGGGTACTAGCGGGTATCACAGATACGCAGTATTTT
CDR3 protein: CSARVLAGITDTQYF

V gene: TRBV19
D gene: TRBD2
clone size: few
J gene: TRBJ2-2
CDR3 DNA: TGTGCCAGTAGTAGGGGGACTAGCGGCTCCGGGGAGCTGTTTTTT
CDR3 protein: CASSRGTSGSGELFF

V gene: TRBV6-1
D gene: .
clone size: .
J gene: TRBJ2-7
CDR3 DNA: TGTGCCAGCAGTGAACCAGGGAGGCGATACGAGCAGCACTTC
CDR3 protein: CASSEPGRRYEQHF

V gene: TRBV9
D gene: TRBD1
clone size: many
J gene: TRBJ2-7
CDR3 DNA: TGTGCCAGCAGCGTTGGGACAGTTAACTACGAGCAGTACTTC
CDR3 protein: CASSVGTVNYEQYF

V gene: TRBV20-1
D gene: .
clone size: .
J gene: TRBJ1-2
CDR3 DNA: TGCAGTGCTAGAGATCCCGGACAGTCGAGGAGGGGCTACACCTTC
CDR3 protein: CSARDPGQSRRGYTF

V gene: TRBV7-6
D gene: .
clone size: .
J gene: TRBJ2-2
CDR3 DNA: TGTGCCAGCAGCTTAGAGGGACGGATGAACACCGGGGAGCTGTTTTTT
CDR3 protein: CASSLEGRMNTGELFF

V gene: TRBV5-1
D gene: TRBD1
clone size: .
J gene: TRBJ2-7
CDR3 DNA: TGCGCCAGCAGCTCCCTGACAGGGTCTACCGAGCAGTACTTC
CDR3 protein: CASSSLTGSTEQYF

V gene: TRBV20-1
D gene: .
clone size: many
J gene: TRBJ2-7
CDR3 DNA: TGCAGTGCTATTACAGGGAACTACGAGCAGTACTTC
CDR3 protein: CSAITGNYEQYF

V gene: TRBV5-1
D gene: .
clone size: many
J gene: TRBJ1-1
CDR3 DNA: TGCGCCAGCAGCTTGGATGCAGGGATGAACACTGAAGCTTTCTTT
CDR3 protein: CASSLDAGMNTEAFF

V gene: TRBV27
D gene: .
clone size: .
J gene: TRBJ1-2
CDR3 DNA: TGTGCCAGCAGTTTATCGTCGGCAGGGGCTAACTATGGCTACACCTTC
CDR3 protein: CASSLSSAGANYGYTF

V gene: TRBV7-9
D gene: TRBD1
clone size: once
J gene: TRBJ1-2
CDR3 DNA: TGTGCCAGCAGCCCCATTCTCCCTGACCAGGGGGGAGTAGGCTATGGCTACACCTTC
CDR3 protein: CASSPILPDQGGVGYGYTF

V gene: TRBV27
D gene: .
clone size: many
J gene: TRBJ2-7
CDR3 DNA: TGTGCCAGCAGTTTATATGGGACCGACTCCTACGAGCAGTACTTC
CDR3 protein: CASSLYGTDSYEQYF